Listed below are T cell receptor beta chains from one sample, sequenced in a study of cytotoxic CD8 clonotypes in ibrutinib-treated CLL. The repertoire was sequenced with immunoSEQ multiplex PCR; TCRdb's copy has only in-frame clones and lacks some. The sample has some 310,000 clones; 70% to 80% are singletons. The material was PBMCs, obtained before ibrutinib treatment. Every receptor here comes from a human donor with chronic lymphocytic leukemia. Both conserved end residues are part of each CDR3. A D gene is named only where the DNA matches it firmly. Size is stated for part of the rows, as once, few or many counts, or as a class when the clone is expanded.

>TRBJ2-7|TRBD1|NA|TRBV5-6
CASSWDRYYEQYF
TGTGCCAGCAGCTGGGACAGGTACTACGAGCAGTACTTC
>TRBJ2-1|TRBD2|NA|TRBV7-8
CASSFFGGRASYNEQFF
TGTGCCAGCAGCTTTTTTGGCGGGAGGGCCTCCTACAATGAGCAGTTCTTC
>TRBJ1-5|TRBD1|NA|TRBV18
CASSPGTAQPQHF
TGTGCCAGCTCACCCGGGACAGCTCAGCCCCAGCATTTT
>TRBJ2-1|TRBD2|few|TRBV7-2
CASSFRSGRNEQFF
TGTGCCAGCAGCTTCCGTAGCGGGAGGAATGAGCAGTTCTTC
>TRBJ1-3|TRBD1|once|TRBV9
CASSVESFPGQTTTSGNTIYF
TGTGCCAGCAGCGTAGAATCGTTCCCGGGACAGACTACTACCTCTGGAAACACCATATATTTT
>TRBJ1-2|NA|NA|TRBV4-3
CASSQERLNYGYTF
TGCGCCAGCAGCCAAGAAAGGCTAAACTATGGCTACACCTTC
>TRBJ2-5|TRBD2|NA|TRBV4-1
CASSQDSFSGRFVSQETQYF
TGCGCCAGCAGCCAAGATTCCTTTAGCGGGAGGTTTGTATCCCAAGAGACCCAGTACTTC
>TRBJ1-5|NA|NA|TRBV28
CASSFVGNSNQPQHF
TGTGCCAGCAGTTTTGTCGGGAATAGCAATCAGCCCCAGCATTTT
>TRBJ2-7|NA|NA|TRBV6-6
CASSPRVTYEQYF
TGTGCCAGCAGTCCACGGGTCACCTACGAGCAGTACTTC
>TRBJ2-7|NA|NA|TRBV7-3
CASSPRGSYEQYF
TGTGCCAGCAGCCCCCGTGGAAGCTACGAGCAGTACTTC
>TRBJ2-1|NA|NA|TRBV11-3
CASSPRWSNNEQFF
TGTGCCAGCAGCCCCCGCTGGAGTAACAATGAGCAGTTCTTC
>TRBJ2-7|TRBD1|NA|TRBV28
CASSRFGTGLYEQYF
TGTGCCAGCAGTCGATTCGGGACAGGCCTCTACGAGCAGTACTTC
>TRBJ2-7|NA|NA|TRBV5-1
CASRLGGARDEQYF
TGCGCCAGCAGGTTAGGAGGGGCGCGAGACGAGCAGTACTTC
>TRBJ1-2|TRBD1|NA|TRBV6-6
CASSQRQGSYGYTF
TGTGCCAGCAGTCAGCGACAGGGTTCGTATGGCTACACCTTC
>TRBJ1-4|TRBD1|once|TRBV7-6
CASRSKGQGIEKLFF
TGTGCCAGCAGATCGAAGGGACAGGGGATCGAAAAACTGTTTTTT
>TRBJ1-2|NA|NA|TRBV7-9
CASSLVEGVGYTF
TGTGCCAGCAGCTTAGTAGAAGGGGTTGGCTACACCTTC
>TRBJ2-7|NA|NA|TRBV15
CATSTDPGSYEQYF
TGTGCCACCAGCACGGACCCCGGTTCCTACGAGCAGTACTTC
>TRBJ2-7|TRBD1|NA|TRBV30
CAWGTGRIYEQYF
TGTGCCTGGGGGACAGGTCGGATCTACGAGCAGTACTTC
>TRBJ2-3|NA|NA|TRBV4-1
CASSQVLSFSTDTQYF
TGCGCCAGCAGCCAAGTTCTCTCTTTTAGCACAGATACGCAGTATTTT
>TRBJ2-3|NA|NA|TRBV4-2
CASSQGASRSTDTQYF
TGTGCCAGCAGCCAAGGGGCTAGCAGAAGCACAGATACGCAGTATTTT
>TRBJ2-7|TRBD2|NA|TRBV19
CASTPPWGGFHEQYF
TGTGCCAGTACCCCACCTTGGGGGGGATTCCACGAGCAGTACTTC
>TRBJ2-7|NA|NA|TRBV7-8
CASSLQTYEQYF
TGTGCCAGCAGCTTGCAGACCTACGAGCAGTACTTC
>TRBJ1-3|TRBD1|NA|TRBV30
CAWRQGNSGNTIYF
TGTGCCTGGCGACAGGGGAACTCTGGAAACACCATATATTTT
>TRBJ2-3|NA|NA|TRBV5-1
CASSPGAVGSDTQYF
TGCGCCAGCAGCCCGGGGGCAGTCGGTTCAGATACGCAGTATTTT
>TRBJ1-1|TRBD1|NA|TRBV30
CAWRAGGGYYWGTEAFF
TGTGCCTGGAGGGCAGGGGGCGGCTATTATTGGGGCACTGAAGCTTTCTTT
>TRBJ2-5|TRBD2|NA|TRBV19
CASSPGLVETQYF
TGTGCCAGTTCTCCAGGACTAGTAGAGACCCAGTACTTC
>TRBJ2-3|TRBD2|NA|TRBV7-7
CASSQVAGGPSDTQYF
TGTGCCAGCAGCCAAGTGGCGGGAGGGCCATCAGATACGCAGTATTTT
>TRBJ2-7|NA|NA|TRBV9
CASSVDLWASEGEQYF
TGTGCCAGCAGCGTAGACTTATGGGCTAGCGAAGGCGAGCAGTACTTC
>TRBJ2-7|NA|once|TRBV27
CASSLYQGNGEQYF
TGTGCCAGCAGTTTATATCAGGGAAACGGCGAGCAGTACTTC
>TRBJ2-7|NA|NA|TRBV7-2
CASSFNYEQYF
TGTGCCAGCAGCTTCAACTACGAGCAGTACTTC
>TRBJ2-5|TRBD2|NA|TRBV7-9
CASSLGSVAGGLETQYF
TGTGCCAGCAGCTTAGGCAGTGTGGCGGGAGGTCTGGAGACCCAGTACTTC
>TRBJ1-3|NA|NA|TRBV18
CASSISEGRGNTIYF
TGTGCCAGCTCGATCTCGGAGGGTCGTGGAAACACCATATATTTT
>TRBJ1-1|NA|NA|TRBV7-9
CASSLGTPAGTEAFF
TGTGCCAGCAGCTTAGGGACCCCCGCCGGCACTGAAGCTTTCTTT
>TRBJ2-1|NA|NA|TRBV10-3
CAISLYPSSYNEQFF
TGTGCCATCAGTCTTTACCCTAGCTCCTACAATGAGCAGTTCTTC
>TRBJ2-7|NA|NA|TRBV19
CASSGSHEQYF
TGTGCCAGTAGCGGGTCCCACGAGCAGTACTTC
>TRBJ1-2|NA|few|TRBV27
CASHSSDDYGYTF
TGTGCCAGCCACAGTAGTGACGACTATGGCTACACCTTC
>TRBJ1-2|TRBD1|NA|TRBV7-2
CASRDRASGYTF
TGTGCCAGCCGGGACAGGGCGAGTGGCTACACCTTC
>TRBJ2-7|NA|once|TRBV27
CASSLSELYEQYF
TGTGCCAGCAGTTTATCGGAATTGTACGAGCAGTACTTC
>TRBJ1-2|NA|NA|TRBV30
CAWRAFGGYTF
TGTGCCTGGAGAGCGTTCGGCGGCTACACCTTC
>TRBJ2-7|NA|NA|TRBV30
CAWSRGGGRTLHTPYEQYF
TGTGCCTGGAGCAGGGGTGGCGGGAGAACGCTCCATACTCCCTACGAGCAGTACTTC
>TRBJ2-2|TRBD2|NA|TRBV7-6
CASSFLLAGFTGELFF
TGTGCCAGCAGCTTTCTTCTAGCGGGATTCACCGGGGAGCTGTTTTTT
>TRBJ1-2|TRBD1|once|TRBV4-2
CASSQNRDSWLYGGYTF
TGTGCCAGCAGCCAAAACCGGGACAGTTGGTTGTACGGTGGCTACACCTTC
>TRBJ2-7|TRBD2|NA|TRBV29-1
CSVVGRRGGSSYEQYF
TGCAGCGTTGTGGGTCGACGGGGAGGGAGCTCCTACGAGCAGTACTTC
>TRBJ1-2|TRBD1|NA|TRBV19
CASNRDRGGDYGYTF
TGTGCCAGTAACAGGGACAGGGGTGGTGACTATGGCTACACCTTC
>TRBJ2-5|NA|few|TRBV5-1
CASSPTTHLRTSRHQETQYF
TGCGCCAGCAGCCCCACTACCCATTTACGAACTAGCAGACATCAAGAGACCCAGTACTTC